This T cell receptor beta chain was sequenced in a study of blood T cells in healthy people across ages. On this clonotype itself: The antigen remains undetermined.

The study's findings and limits: Strong correlation existed between TCR beta diversity and naive T cell percentage.

A second PCR, run for about 6 to 12 cycles, used a sample-barcoded 5' primer plus a J-beta primer mix. A template-switch adaptor with 12 random nucleotides tagged each cDNA molecule. Every individual sample yielded 3 million or more paired-end reads (each containing CDR3). TCRdb called the 5' RACE reads again in MiXCR, with one record for every CDR3 protein. The sample includes about 1,400,000 distinct CDR3 sequences, 42% of them seen just once. Trimming removed 3 bases from V and 8 bases from J, with 10 bases in between. CDR3 length: 12 amino acids. The gene calls are TRBV12-3 or TRBV12-4 and TRBJ1-2; D unclear. The sequenced sample was blood. This TCR came from a young woman in good health. The CDR3 bases are TGTGCCAGCAGTTTTAATCAGCCAGGCTACACCTTC. Residues: CASSFNQPGYTF.